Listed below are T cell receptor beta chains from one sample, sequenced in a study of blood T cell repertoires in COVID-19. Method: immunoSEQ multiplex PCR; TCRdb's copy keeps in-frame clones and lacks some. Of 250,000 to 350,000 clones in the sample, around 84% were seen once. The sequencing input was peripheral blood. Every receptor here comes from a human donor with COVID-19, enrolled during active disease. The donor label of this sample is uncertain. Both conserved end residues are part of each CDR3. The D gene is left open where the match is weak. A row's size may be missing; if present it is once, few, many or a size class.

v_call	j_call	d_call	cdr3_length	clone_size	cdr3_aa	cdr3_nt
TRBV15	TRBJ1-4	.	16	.	CATSRYWGSSNEKLFF	TGTGCCACCAGCAGATATTGGGGCAGCTCCAATGAAAAACTGTTTTTT
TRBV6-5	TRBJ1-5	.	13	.	CASSYLSNQPQHF	TGTGCCAGCAGTTACCTCAGTAATCAGCCCCAGCATTTT
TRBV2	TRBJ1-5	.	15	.	CASSNRGLSNQPQHF	TGTGCCAGCAGTAACCGGGGACTTAGCAATCAGCCCCAGCATTTT
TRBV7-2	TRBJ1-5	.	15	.	CASSLAAGMDQPQHF	TGTGCCAGCAGCTTAGCGGCAGGGATGGATCAGCCCCAGCATTTT
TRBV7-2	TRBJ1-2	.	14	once	CASSLETANYGYTF	TGTGCCAGCAGCTTAGAGACAGCTAACTATGGCTACACCTTC
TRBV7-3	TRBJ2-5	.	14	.	CASSLGLARETQYF	TGTGCCAGCAGCTTGGGGCTGGCTCGGGAGACCCAGTACTTC
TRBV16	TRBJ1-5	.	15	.	CASSQGAAGGQPQHF	TGTGCCAGCAGCCAAGGGGCGGCCGGTGGTCAGCCCCAGCATTTT
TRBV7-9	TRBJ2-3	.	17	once	CASSLLKGFDSTDTQYF	TGTGCCAGCAGCCTCCTAAAGGGGTTTGACTCCACAGATACGCAGTATTTT
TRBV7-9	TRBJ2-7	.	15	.	CASSFPGNGAYEQYF	TGTGCCAGCAGCTTCCCGGGAAATGGTGCCTACGAGCAGTACTTC
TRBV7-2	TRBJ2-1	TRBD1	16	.	CASSFRQGYSYNEQFF	TGTGCCAGCAGCTTCCGACAGGGCTACTCCTACAATGAGCAGTTCTTC
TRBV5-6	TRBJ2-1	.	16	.	CASSPRGGNGYNEQFF	TGTGCCAGCAGTCCTCGCGGCGGGAATGGCTACAATGAGCAGTTCTTC
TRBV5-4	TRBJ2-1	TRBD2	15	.	CASSLKTGGQDEQFF	TGTGCCAGCAGCTTGAAAACGGGAGGCCAGGATGAGCAGTTCTTC
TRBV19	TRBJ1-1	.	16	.	CASSIGEEQGVTEAFF	TGTGCCAGTAGTATTGGAGAGGAACAGGGAGTAACTGAAGCTTTCTTT
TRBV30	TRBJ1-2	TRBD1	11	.	CAWNGGQGSTF	TGTGCCTGGAACGGCGGACAGGGCTCCACCTTC
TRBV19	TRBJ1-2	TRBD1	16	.	CASKDPRQGANYGYTF	TGTGCCAGTAAGGACCCACGACAGGGGGCGAACTATGGCTACACCTTC